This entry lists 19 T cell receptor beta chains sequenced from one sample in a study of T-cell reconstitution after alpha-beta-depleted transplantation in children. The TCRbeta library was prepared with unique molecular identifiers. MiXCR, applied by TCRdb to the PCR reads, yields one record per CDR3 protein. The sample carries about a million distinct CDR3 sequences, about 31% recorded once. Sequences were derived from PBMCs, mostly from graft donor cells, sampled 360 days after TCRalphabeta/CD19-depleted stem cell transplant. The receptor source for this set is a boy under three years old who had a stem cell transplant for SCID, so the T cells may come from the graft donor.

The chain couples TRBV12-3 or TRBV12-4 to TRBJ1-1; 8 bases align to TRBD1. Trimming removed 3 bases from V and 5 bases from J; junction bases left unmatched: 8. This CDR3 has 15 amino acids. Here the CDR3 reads CASSFYAGGWTEAFF. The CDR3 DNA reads TGTGCCAGCAGTTTCTACGCAGGGGGCTGGACTGAAGCTTTCTTT.

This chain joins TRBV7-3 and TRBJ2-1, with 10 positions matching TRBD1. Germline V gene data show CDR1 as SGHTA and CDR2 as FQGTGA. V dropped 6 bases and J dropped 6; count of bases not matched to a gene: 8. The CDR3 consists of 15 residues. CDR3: CASSPTGGMANEQFF. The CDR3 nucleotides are TGTGCCAGCAGTCCGACAGGGGGCATGGCCAATGAGCAGTTCTTC.

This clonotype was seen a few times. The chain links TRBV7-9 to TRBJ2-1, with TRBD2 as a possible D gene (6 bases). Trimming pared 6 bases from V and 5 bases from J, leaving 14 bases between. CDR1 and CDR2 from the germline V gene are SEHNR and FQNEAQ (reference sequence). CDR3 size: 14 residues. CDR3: CASRPRTIHNEQFF. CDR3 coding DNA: TGTGCCAGCAGGCCCCGGACTATTCACAATGAGCAGTTCTTC. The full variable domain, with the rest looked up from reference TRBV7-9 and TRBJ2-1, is DTGVSQNPRHKITKRGQNVTFRCDPISEHNRLYWYRQTLGQGPEFLTYFQNEAQLEKSRLLSDRFSAERPKGSFSTLEIQRTEQGDSAMYLCASRPRTIHNEQFFGPGTRLTVL.

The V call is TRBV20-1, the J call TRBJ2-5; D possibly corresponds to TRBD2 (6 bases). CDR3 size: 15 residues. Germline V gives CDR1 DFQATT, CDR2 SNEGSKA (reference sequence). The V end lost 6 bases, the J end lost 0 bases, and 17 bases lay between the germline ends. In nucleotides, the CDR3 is TGCAGTGCCCCTCGACTAGTAGAGTACCAAGAGACCCAGTACTTC. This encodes CSAPRLVEYQETQYF.

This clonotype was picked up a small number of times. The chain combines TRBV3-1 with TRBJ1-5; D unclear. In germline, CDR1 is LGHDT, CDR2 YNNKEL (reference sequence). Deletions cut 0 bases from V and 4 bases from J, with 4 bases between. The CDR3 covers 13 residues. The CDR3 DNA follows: TGTGCCAGCAGCCAAGATCCTAATCAGCCCCAGCATTTT. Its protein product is CASSQDPNQPQHF.

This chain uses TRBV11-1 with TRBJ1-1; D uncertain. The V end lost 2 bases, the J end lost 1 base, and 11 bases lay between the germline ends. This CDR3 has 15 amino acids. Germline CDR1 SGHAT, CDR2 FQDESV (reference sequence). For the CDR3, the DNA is TGTGCCAGCAGCTTAAGAGAGGGCGCGAACACTGAAGCTTTCTTT. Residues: CASSLREGANTEAFF.

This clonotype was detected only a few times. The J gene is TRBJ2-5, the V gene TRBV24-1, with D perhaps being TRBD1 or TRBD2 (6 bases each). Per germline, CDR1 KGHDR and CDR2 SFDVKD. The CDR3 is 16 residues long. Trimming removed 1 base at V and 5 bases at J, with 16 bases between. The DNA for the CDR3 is TGTGCCACCAGTGATTTCCCCGGAGGGGGGAAGGAGACCCAGTACTTC. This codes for CATSDFPGGGKETQYF.

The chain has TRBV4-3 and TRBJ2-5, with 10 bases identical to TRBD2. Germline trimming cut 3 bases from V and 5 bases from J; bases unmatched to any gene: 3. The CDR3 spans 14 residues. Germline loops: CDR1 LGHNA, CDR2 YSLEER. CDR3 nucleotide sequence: TGCGCCAGCAGCCACCCGGGACTAGCGGAGACCCAGTACTTC. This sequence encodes CASSHPGLAETQYF.

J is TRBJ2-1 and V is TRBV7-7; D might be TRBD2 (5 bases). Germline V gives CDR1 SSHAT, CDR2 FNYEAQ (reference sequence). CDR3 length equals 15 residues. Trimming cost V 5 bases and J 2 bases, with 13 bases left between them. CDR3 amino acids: CASSPNGGTYNEQFF. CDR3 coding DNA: TGTGCCAGCAGCCCTAATGGAGGCACCTACAATGAGCAGTTCTTC.

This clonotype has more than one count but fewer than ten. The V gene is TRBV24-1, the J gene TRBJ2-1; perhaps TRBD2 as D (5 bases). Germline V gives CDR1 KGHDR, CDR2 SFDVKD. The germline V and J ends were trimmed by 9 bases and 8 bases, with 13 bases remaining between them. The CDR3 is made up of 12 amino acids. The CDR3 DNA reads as TGTGCCACCCAAGAGGGCGGCCATGAGCAGTTCTTC. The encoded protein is CATQEGGHEQFF.

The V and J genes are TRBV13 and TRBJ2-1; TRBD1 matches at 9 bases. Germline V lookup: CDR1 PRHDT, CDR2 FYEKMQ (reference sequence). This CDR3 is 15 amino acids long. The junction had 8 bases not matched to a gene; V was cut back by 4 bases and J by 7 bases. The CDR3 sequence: CASSSRDRAVNEQFF. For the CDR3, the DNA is TGTGCCAGCAGCTCCCGGGACAGGGCAGTGAATGAGCAGTTCTTC.

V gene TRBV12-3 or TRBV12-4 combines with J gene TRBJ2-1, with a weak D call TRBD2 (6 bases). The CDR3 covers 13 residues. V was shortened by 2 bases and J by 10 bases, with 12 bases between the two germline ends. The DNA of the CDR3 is TGTGCCAGCAGTTTATTGGAGGGATACGAGCAGTTCTTC. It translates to CASSLLEGYEQFF.

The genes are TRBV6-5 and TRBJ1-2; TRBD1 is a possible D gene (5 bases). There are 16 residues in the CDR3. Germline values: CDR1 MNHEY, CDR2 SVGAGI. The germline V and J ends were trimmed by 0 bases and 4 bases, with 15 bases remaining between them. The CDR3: CASSYSMQGNSYGYTF. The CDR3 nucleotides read TGTGCCAGCAGTTACTCGATGCAGGGTAACTCCTATGGCTACACCTTC.

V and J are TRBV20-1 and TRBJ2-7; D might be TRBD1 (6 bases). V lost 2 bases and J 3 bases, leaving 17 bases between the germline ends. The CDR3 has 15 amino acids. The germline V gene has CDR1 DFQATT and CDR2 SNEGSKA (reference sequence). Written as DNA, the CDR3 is TGCAGTGCTAGACCGGGTCGCCGGACAGTCTACGAGCAGTACTTC. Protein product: CSARPGRRTVYEQYF.

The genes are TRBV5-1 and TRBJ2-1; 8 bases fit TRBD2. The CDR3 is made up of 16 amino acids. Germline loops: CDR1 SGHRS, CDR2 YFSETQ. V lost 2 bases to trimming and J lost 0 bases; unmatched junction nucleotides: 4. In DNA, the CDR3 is TGCGCCAGCAGCTTCGGACGGGGGGGCTCCTACAATGAGCAGTTCTTC. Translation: CASSFGRGGSYNEQFF.

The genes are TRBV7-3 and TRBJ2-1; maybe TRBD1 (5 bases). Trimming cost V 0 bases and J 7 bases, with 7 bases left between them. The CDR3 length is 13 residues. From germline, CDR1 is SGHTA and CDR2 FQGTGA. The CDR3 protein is CASSLTPGNEQFF. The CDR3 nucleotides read TGTGCCAGCAGCTTAACCCCAGGGAATGAGCAGTTCTTC.

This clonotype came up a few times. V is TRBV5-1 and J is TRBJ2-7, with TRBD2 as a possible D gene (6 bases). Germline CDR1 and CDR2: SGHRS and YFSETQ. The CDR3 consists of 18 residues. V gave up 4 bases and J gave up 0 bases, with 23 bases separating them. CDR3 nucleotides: TGCGCCAGCAGCCTCCGAAACCAATACCGGGGGACCTCCTACGAGCAGTACTTC. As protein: CASSLRNQYRGTSYEQYF.

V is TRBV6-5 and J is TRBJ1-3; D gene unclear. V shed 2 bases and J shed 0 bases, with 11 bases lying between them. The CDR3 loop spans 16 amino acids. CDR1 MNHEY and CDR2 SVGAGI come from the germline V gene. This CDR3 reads CASSYVGVRSGNTIYF. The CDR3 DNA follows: TGTGCCAGCAGTTACGTCGGGGTCCGCTCTGGAAACACCATATATTTT.

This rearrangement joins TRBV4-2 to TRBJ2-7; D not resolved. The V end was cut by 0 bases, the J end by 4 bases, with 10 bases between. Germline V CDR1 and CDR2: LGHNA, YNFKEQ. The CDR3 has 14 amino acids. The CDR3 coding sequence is TGTGCCAGCAGCCAAGATGTATTGTCTTACGAGCAGTACTTC. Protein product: CASSQDVLSYEQYF.